The rows below give T cell receptor beta chains drawn from one sample of a study of shared clonotypes between healthy human individuals. The repertoire was sequenced with immunoSEQ multiplex PCR; TCRdb's copy has only in-frame clones and lacks some. The table has around 940,000 clones, around three quarters seen once. Sequencing was performed on memory CD4+ T cells sorted from blood. These receptors originate from a man aged 18 to 30 in good health. CDR3s include the opening cysteine and the closing phenylalanine or tryptophan. The D gene is left open where the match is weak. Expanded clones are given a class, and other clones once, few, many or no size at all.

d_call: .
clone_size: .
v_call: TRBV4-2
j_call: TRBJ2-1
cdr3_nt: TGTGCCAGCAGCCAAGACCGACCAGTCTACAATGAGCAGTTCTTC
cdr3_aa: CASSQDRPVYNEQFF

d_call: TRBD1
clone_size: .
v_call: TRBV30
j_call: TRBJ1-2
cdr3_nt: TGTGCCTGGAACTACAGGGGAGCTAACTATGGCTACACCTTC
cdr3_aa: CAWNYRGANYGYTF

d_call: .
clone_size: .
v_call: TRBV18
j_call: TRBJ2-1
cdr3_nt: TGTGCCAGCTCACCAATCCGACCGGGCGGGGTGAACAATGAGCAGTTCTTC
cdr3_aa: CASSPIRPGGVNNEQFF

d_call: .
clone_size: .
v_call: TRBV5-4
j_call: TRBJ2-2
cdr3_nt: TGTGCCAGCAGCTTGCCTAGTGACACCGGGGAGCTGTTTTTT
cdr3_aa: CASSLPSDTGELFF

d_call: TRBD2
clone_size: .
v_call: TRBV4-1
j_call: TRBJ2-7
cdr3_nt: TGCGCCAGCAGCCTCGGACTAGAGGTGTACGAGCAGTACTTC
cdr3_aa: CASSLGLEVYEQYF

d_call: .
clone_size: .
v_call: TRBV25-1
j_call: TRBJ2-7
cdr3_nt: TGTGCCAGCTCGCGAATAGACAAGCCCTACGAGCAGTACTTC
cdr3_aa: CASSRIDKPYEQYF

d_call: .
clone_size: .
v_call: TRBV2
j_call: TRBJ2-3
cdr3_nt: TGTGCCAGCAGTGTTGGGGCGTTGGCCGATACGCAGTATTTT
cdr3_aa: CASSVGALADTQYF

d_call: TRBD1
clone_size: .
v_call: TRBV30
j_call: TRBJ1-1
cdr3_nt: TGTGCCTGGAGTGTACAGGGGTTCGCTGAAGCTTTCTTT
cdr3_aa: CAWSVQGFAEAFF

d_call: .
clone_size: .
v_call: TRBV27
j_call: TRBJ2-6
cdr3_nt: TGTGCCAGCAGTTCCGCTGGAGGGGCTGGGGCCAACGTCCTGACTTTC
cdr3_aa: CASSSAGGAGANVLTF

d_call: .
clone_size: once
v_call: TRBV7-9
j_call: TRBJ2-5
cdr3_nt: TGTGCCAGCGGGGAGGAAATAGTCGGGTCCCAGTACTTC
cdr3_aa: CASGEEIVGSQYF

d_call: .
clone_size: .
v_call: TRBV28
j_call: TRBJ1-6
cdr3_nt: TGTGCCAGCAGTCAGAGCCGTCCATCGGATCCACCCCTCCACTTT
cdr3_aa: CASSQSRPSDPPLHF

d_call: .
clone_size: .
v_call: TRBV7-9
j_call: TRBJ2-3
cdr3_nt: TGTGCCAGCAGCATATCAGGGGCAGATACGCAGTATTTT
cdr3_aa: CASSISGADTQYF

d_call: .
clone_size: .
v_call: TRBV21-1
j_call: TRBJ2-2
cdr3_nt: TGTGCCAGCAGTCATAGGGGGGAAACTTACACCGGGGAGCTGTTTTTT
cdr3_aa: CASSHRGETYTGELFF

d_call: .
clone_size: .
v_call: TRBV5-4
j_call: TRBJ1-2
cdr3_nt: TGTGCCAGCAACCCACCGGGCAGCTATGGCTACACCTTC
cdr3_aa: CASNPPGSYGYTF

d_call: TRBD2
clone_size: once
v_call: TRBV7-9
j_call: TRBJ2-1
cdr3_nt: TGTGCCAGCAGCTTAGATGGCTCTAGCGGGGGGACTGAGCAGTTCTTC
cdr3_aa: CASSLDGSSGGTEQFF

d_call: .
clone_size: .
v_call: TRBV6-1
j_call: TRBJ2-1
cdr3_nt: TGTGCCAGCAGTGAAGGTTGGATGGGGGAGCAGTTCTTC
cdr3_aa: CASSEGWMGEQFF

d_call: TRBD2
clone_size: .
v_call: TRBV7-2
j_call: TRBJ2-3
cdr3_nt: TGTGCCAGCAGCTTGGGGGAGACTAGCGGGAGGGCCAGGTATTTT
cdr3_aa: CASSLGETSGRARYF

d_call: .
clone_size: .
v_call: TRBV11-2
j_call: TRBJ2-2
cdr3_nt: TGTGCCAGCAGCCCCTACAATGCCGGGGAGCTGTTTTTT
cdr3_aa: CASSPYNAGELFF

d_call: TRBD1
clone_size: .
v_call: TRBV5-6
j_call: TRBJ1-2
cdr3_nt: TGTGCCAGCAGCTTGGGGACAGGGGCTGGCTACACCTTC
cdr3_aa: CASSLGTGAGYTF

d_call: TRBD1
clone_size: .
v_call: TRBV2
j_call: TRBJ2-7
cdr3_nt: TGTGCCAGCAGTGAAGAGGGGACAGGGGCCAACGAGCAGTACTTC
cdr3_aa: CASSEEGTGANEQYF

d_call: .
clone_size: .
v_call: TRBV18
j_call: TRBJ2-2
cdr3_nt: TGTGCCAGCTCACCACCGCCTAGGACCGGGGAGCTGTTTTTT
cdr3_aa: CASSPPPRTGELFF

d_call: TRBD1
clone_size: .
v_call: TRBV4-2
j_call: TRBJ2-7
cdr3_nt: TGTGCCAGCAGCCAAGATGGGATCTTTCTGGGACAGAACTACGAGCAGTACTTC
cdr3_aa: CASSQDGIFLGQNYEQYF